This T cell receptor beta chain is drawn from a study of shared clonotypes between healthy human individuals. Study at large: A couple of women and three men aged 18 to 49 served as donors.

Study-level points and caveats: The generation probabilities recorded for non-shared clonotypes fell below those of clonotypes shared by all four donors.

Recent acute infections and vaccinations were absent in the healthy HIV-negative adult donors. Donors were Caucasian adults residing in Nashville, Tennessee, USA. A note on this clone: The antigen remains unidentified.

Libraries were prepared by immunoSEQ multiplex PCR; TCRdb keeps only in-frame clonotypes and omits some of them. The sample has approximately 2,000,000 clones; 85% to 95% are singletons. Trimming removed 1 base from V and 6 bases from J, with 13 bases in between. This CDR3 contains 15 residues. CDR1 is SGHNT and CDR2 is YYREEE in the germline V gene (reference sequence). The specimen was naive CD4+ T cells from PBMCs. Documented subset: CD45RA+ positively selected. The source of this sequence is a man younger than 30 in good health. Some clones in this sample may be carry-over from other donors' samples. The chain carries TRBV5-4 and TRBJ2-2; weak D call: TRBD2 (7 bases). CDR3 sequence reads: CASSLRGRAPGELFF. Here the CDR3 DNA reads TGTGCCAGCAGCTTGAGGGGGAGGGCCCCCGGGGAGCTGTTTTTT.